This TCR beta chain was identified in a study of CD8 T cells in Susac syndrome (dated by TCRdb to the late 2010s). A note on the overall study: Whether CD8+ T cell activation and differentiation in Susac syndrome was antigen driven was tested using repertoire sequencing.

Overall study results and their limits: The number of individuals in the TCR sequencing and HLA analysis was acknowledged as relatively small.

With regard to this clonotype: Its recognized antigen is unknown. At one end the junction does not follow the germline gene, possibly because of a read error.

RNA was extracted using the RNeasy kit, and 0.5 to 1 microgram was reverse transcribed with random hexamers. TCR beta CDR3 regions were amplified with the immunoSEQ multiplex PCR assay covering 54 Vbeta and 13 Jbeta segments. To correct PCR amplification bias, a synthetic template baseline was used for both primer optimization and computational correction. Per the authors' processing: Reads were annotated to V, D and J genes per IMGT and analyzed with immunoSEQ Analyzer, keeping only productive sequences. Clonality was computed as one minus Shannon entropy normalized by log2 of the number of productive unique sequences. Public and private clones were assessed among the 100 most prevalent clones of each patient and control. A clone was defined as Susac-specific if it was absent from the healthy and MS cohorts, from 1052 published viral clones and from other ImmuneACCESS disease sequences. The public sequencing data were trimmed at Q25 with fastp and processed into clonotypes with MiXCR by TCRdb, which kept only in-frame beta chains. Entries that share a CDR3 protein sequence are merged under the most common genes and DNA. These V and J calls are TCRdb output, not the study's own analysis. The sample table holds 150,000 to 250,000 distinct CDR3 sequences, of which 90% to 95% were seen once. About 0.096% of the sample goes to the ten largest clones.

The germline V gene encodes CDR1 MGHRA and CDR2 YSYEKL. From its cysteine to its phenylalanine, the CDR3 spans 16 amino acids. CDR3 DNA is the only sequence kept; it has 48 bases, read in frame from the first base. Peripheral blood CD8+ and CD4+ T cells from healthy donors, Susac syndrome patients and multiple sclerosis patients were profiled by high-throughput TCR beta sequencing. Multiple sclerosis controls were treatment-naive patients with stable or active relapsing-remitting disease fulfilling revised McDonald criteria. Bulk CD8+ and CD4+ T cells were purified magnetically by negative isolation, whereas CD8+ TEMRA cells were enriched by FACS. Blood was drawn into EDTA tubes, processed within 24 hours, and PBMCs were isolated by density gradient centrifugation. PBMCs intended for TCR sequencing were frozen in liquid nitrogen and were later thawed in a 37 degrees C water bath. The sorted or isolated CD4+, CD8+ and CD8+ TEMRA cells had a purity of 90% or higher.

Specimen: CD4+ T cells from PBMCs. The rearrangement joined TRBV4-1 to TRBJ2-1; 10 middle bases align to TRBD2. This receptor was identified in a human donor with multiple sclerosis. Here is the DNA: TGTGCCAGCAGCCACGGGGGACTAGCGCCCAACAATGAGCAGTTCTTC. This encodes CASSHGGLAPNNEQFF.